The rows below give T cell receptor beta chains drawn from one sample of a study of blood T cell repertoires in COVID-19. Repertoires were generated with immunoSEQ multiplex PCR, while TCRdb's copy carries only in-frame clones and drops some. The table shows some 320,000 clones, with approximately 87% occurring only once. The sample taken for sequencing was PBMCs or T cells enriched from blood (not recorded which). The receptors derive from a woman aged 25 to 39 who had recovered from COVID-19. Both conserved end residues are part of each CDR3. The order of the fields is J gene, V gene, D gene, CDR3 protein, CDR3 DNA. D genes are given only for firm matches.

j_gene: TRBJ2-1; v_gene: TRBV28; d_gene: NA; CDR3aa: CASLEVEANEQFF; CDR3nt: TGTGCCAGCCTAGAGGTGGAAGCCAATGAGCAGTTCTTC
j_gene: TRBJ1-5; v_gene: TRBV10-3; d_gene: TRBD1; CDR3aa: CATTTGGSSNQPQHF; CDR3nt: TGTGCCACGACCACAGGGGGCTCCAGCAATCAGCCCCAGCATTTT
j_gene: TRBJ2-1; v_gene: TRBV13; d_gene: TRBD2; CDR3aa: CASNWEGGGYNEQFF; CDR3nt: TGTGCCAGCAATTGGGAAGGCGGGGGTTACAATGAGCAGTTCTTC
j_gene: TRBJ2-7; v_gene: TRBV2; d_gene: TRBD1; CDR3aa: CASRRQGPYEQYF; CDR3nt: TGTGCCAGCAGGAGACAGGGGCCCTACGAGCAGTACTTC
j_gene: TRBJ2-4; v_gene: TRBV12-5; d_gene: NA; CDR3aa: CASGLEGGDIQYF; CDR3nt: TGTGCTAGTGGCCTTGAAGGGGGGGACATTCAGTACTTC
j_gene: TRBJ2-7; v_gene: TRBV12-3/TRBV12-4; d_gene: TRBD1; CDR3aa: CATSGQGRYEQYF; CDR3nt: TGTGCCACCTCCGGACAGGGTCGCTACGAGCAGTACTTC
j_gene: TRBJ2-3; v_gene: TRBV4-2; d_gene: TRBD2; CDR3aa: CASSHLTSGDRSTDTQYF; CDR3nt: TGTGCCAGCAGCCACCTGACTAGCGGGGACCGAAGCACAGATACGCAGTATTTT
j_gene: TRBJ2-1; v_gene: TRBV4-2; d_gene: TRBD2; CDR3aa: CASSQDKRGGLRDYNEQFF; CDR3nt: TGTGCCAGCAGCCAAGATAAGCGGGGGGGCCTGAGGGACTACAATGAGCAGTTCTTC
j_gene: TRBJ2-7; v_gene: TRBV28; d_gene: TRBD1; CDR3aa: CASSLSLTGVKMGEQYF; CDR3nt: TGTGCCAGCAGTTTATCTCTCACAGGGGTCAAGATGGGCGAGCAGTACTTC
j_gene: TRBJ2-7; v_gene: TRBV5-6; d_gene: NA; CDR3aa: CASSSVDEQYF; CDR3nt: TGTGCCAGCAGTAGTGTGGACGAGCAGTACTTC
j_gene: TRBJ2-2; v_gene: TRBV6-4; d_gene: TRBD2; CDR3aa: CASSVLAGDTGELFF; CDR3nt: TGTGCCAGCAGTGTTCTAGCGGGGGACACCGGGGAGCTGTTTTTT